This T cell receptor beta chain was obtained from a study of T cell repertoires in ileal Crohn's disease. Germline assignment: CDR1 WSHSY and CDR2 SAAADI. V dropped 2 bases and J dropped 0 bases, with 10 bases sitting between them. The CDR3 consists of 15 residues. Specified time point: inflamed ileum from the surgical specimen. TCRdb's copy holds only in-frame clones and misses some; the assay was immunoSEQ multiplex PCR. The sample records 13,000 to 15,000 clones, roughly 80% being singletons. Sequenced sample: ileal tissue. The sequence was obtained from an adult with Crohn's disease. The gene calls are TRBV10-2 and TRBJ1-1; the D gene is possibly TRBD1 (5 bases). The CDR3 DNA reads TGCGCCAGCAGTGAGGGATGGGGGATGAACACTGAAGCTTTCTTT. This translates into CASSEGWGMNTEAFF.